This T cell receptor beta chain was sequenced for a study of shared clonotypes between healthy human individuals (dated by TCRdb to 2018 to 2021). With regard to the full study: The cohort comprised a couple of women and three men aged 18 to 49 years. For each donor, CD4 naive and CD4 memory were each given three plates, CD8 naive was given two plates, and CD8 memory was given one plate. To estimate repertoire size and how much clonotype sharing occurs between individuals, the study deeply sequenced the blood TCR repertoires of several healthy adults. To increase sequencing depth and limit assay-specific biases, different laboratories used diverse techniques to prepare libraries and sequence TCR repertoires. Leukapheresis yielded between about 0.9 and 10 billion PBMCs per donor. Beyond this particular receptor, the publication reports: Pairwise subsampling indicated that sequencing depth was expected to affect the degree of clonotype sharing among donors. The genetic and exposure-history diversity represented was limited by the small number of donors. Rarefaction of sorted-subset datasets indicated incomplete sequencing despite the large sequencing depth. Sampling was limited to blood, and TCR repertoires in tissue likely differ from TCR repertoires in blood. About 4.5% of naive CD4, around 4% of naive CD8, roughly 2.5% of memory CD4, and 0.4% of memory CD8 clonotypes were shared across several donors. Compared with non-shared clonotypes, clonotypes shared by all four sorted-subset donors had higher generation probabilities. Estimated clonotype richness was generally larger for naive than for memory subsets.

TCR CDR3 regions were amplified from genomic DNA by multiplex PCR using the deep immunoSEQ assay. Extracted genomic DNA from each cell subset was distributed evenly across all wells of several immunoSEQ 96-well plates, and each plate was treated as a replicate. Each replicate PCR for sorted subsets received roughly 0.2 ug genomic DNA, equal to tens of thousands of T cell genomes. Purified libraries were quantified with a Qubit 3.0 fluorometer, sized on a Bioanalyzer 2100, and re-quantified with the KAPA Library Quantification kit. Every immunoSEQ 96-well plate was sequenced on a dedicated single-read 150-cycle Illumina NextSeq 550 flow cell. In the paper's pipeline: Because only junctional sequences without quality scores were contained in the immunoSEQ output, filtering matching that applied to full-length reads could not be performed. To assign V/J genes and CDR3, sequences were annotated against IMGT germline references using PyIR, a Python wrapper for IgBLAST v1.9. Reads were removed for weak V/J assignments (E-value above 1e-6), missing CDR3, stop codons, out-of-frame junctions, or ambiguous translated residues. V3J clonotypes were defined by identical inferred V gene, J gene, and CDR3 amino acid sequence. Percentage overlap between repertoires was calculated by dividing the number of shared unique clonotypes by the size of the smaller repertoire. Three approaches were used to assess repertoire richness: RTK rarefaction, the Chao1 estimator, and Recon v2.1 estimates of unobserved clonotypes. Generation probabilities were computed with OLGA for all TCRbeta clonotypes obtained by the gDNA method from a handful of donors. The clones in this table, taken by TCRdb from immuneACCESS, are in-frame only. Not every clone is retained; where verified, under half of the shortfall comes from an unresolved V gene, and the cause of the rest is unknown. D and trimming come from the DNA, and the V and J calls and clone size come from that table. The sample includes some 2.3 million clones, with 85% to 95% observed a single time. The leading ten clones occupy about 0.41% of the sample.

Of note for this clone: What antigen it recognizes has not been identified. No base quality information exists; no much larger clone differs at one position.

Healthy HIV-negative adults with no recently reported acute infections or vaccinations were included as donors. Every donor was a Caucasian adult living in Nashville, Tennessee, USA. CD4+ T cells were enriched by magnetic negative selection; naive cells were then positively selected on CD45RA, and the negative fraction formed the memory subset. Blood was collected by leukapheresis, and PBMCs were isolated by Ficoll-Histopaque density gradient centrifugation and then cryopreserved in liquid nitrogen vapor phase. Analytical flow cytometry was used to check the purity and quantity of every magnetically sorted T cell population. From each sorted fraction, genomic DNA was isolated and quantified by UV absorbance on a Nanodrop 2000c. This receptor was obtained from a man aged 18 to 30 in good health. Some clones in this sample may be carry-over from other donors' samples. Sample: naive CD4+ T cells from PBMCs. What this sample's cell subset or site label stands for: CD45RA+ positively selected.

The nucleotide sequence is TGTGCCTGGAGTGTAAACAGCGGAAATGGCTACACCTTC. This gives the protein CAWSVNSGNGYTF. Recombination joined TRBV30 with TRBJ1-2; no confident D gene assignment can be made. The junction carries 11 bases between V and J, which are trimmed by 0 bases and 6 bases respectively. From the germline V gene (reference sequence), CDR1 is GTSNPN and CDR2 is SVGIG. From the cysteine up to the phenylalanine, the CDR3 has a length of 13 residues. Of the read, only the CDR3 DNA is kept; its 39 bases are in frame from base 1.